The T cell receptor beta chain described here comes from a study of blood T cell repertoires in COVID-19. On the study more broadly: Samples came from the United States, Italy and Spain, spanning acute and convalescent COVID-19. PBMCs, B-cell-depleted T cells, or T cells provided the cDNA or gDNA that made up the material.

Germline values: CDR1 SGDLS, CDR2 YYNGEE. There are 14 residues in the CDR3. V shed 4 bases and J shed 5 bases, with 15 bases lying between them. In Seattle, patients joined the study during active infection and were tracked longitudinally. Authors' methods: From reference gene primer amplification, estimates of nucleated cell counts were derived. The repertoire was sequenced with immunoSEQ multiplex PCR; TCRdb's copy has only in-frame clones and lacks some. V and J calls and clone size are copied from that table; D and trimming were computed from the DNA. The sample contains some 450,000 clones, 70% to 90% of which appear only once.

V is TRBV9 and J is TRBJ1-1, with a possible D match to TRBD1 (6 bases). The sequence was obtained from a man between 18 and 35 years old with COVID-19, enrolled during active disease. The sample was peripheral blood. CDR3 in amino acids: CASSPMTGRTEAFF. The CDR3 DNA follows: TGTGCCAGCAGCCCCATGACAGGTCGAACTGAAGCTTTCTTT.